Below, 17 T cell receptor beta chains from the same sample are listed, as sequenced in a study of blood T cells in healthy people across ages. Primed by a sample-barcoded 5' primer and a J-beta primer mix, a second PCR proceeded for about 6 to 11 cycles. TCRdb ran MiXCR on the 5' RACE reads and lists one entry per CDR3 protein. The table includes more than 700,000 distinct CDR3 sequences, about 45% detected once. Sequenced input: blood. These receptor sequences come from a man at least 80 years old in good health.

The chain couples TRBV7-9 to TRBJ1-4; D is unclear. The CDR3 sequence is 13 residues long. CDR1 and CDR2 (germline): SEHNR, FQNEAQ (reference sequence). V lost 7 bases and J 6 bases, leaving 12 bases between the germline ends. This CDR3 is CASNEHADEKLFF. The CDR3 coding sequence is TGTGCCAGCAACGAGCACGCGGATGAAAAACTGTTTTTT.

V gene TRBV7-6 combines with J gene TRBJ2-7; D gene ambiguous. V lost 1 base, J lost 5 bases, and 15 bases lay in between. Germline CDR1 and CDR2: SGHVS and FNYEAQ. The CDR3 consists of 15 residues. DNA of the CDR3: TGTGCCAGCAGCTTAGGGTCTGGTTTTTTACACGAGCAGTACTTC. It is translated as CASSLGSGFLHEQYF.

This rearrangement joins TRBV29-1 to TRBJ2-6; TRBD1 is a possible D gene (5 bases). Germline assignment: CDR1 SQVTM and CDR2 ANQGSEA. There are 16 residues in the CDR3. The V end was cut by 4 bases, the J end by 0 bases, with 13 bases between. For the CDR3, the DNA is TGCAGCGTTGGATTCGACAGCATCTCTGGGGCCAACGTCCTGACTTTC. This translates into CSVGFDSISGANVLTF.

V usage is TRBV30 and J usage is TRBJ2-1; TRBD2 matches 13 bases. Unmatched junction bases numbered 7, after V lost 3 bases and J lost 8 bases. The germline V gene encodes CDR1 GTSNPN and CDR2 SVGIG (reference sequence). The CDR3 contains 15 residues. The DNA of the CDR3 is TGTGCCTGGAGCCCCGGACTAGCGGGAGAGGATGAGCAGTTCTTC. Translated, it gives CAWSPGLAGEDEQFF. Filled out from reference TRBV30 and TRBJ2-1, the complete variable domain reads SQTIHQWPATLVQPVGSPLSLECTVEGTSNPNLYWYRQAAGRGLQLLFYSVGIGQISSEVPQNLSASRPQDRQFILSSKKLLLSDSGFYLCAWSPGLAGEDEQFFGPGTRLTVL.

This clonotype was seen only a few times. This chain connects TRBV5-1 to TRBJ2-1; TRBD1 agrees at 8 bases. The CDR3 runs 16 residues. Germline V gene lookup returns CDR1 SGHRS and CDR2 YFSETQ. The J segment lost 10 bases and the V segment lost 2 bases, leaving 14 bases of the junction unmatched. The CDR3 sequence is CASSFGDRRPVEEQFF. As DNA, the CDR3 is TGCGCCAGCAGCTTCGGGGACAGGCGACCTGTAGAGGAGCAGTTCTTC.

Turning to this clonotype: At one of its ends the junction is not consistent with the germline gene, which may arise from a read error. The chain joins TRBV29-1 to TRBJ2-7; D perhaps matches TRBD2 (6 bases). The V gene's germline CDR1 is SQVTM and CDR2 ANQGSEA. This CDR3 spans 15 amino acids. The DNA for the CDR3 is TGCAGCATTGAAGATGACGGGAGAGTCTACAATGAGCAGTACTTC. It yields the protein CSIEDDGRVYNEQYF.

The CDR3 protein is CASSENREYTGELFF. The DNA for the CDR3 is TGTGCCAGCAGTGAAAACAGGGAGTACACCGGGGAGCTGTTTTTT. The V call is TRBV6-1, the J call TRBJ2-2, with a possible D match to TRBD1 (6 bases). The CDR3 extends over 15 amino acids. V dropped 2 bases and J dropped 3 bases, with 10 bases sitting between them. Germline CDR1 and CDR2: MNHNS and SASEGT.

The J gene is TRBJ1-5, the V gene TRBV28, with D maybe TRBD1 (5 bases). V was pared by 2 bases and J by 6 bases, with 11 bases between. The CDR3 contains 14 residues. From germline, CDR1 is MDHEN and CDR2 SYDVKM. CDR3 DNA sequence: TGTGCCAGCAGTTTAGGGACGGGGATTCAGCCCCAGCATTTT. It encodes CASSLGTGIQPQHF.

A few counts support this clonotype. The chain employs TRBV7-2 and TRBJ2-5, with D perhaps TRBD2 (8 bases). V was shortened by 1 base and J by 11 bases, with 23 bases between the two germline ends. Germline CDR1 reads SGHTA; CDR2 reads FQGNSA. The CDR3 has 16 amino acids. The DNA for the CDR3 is TGTGCCAGCAGCTTAGTAAGGGACAGTGCGGGGGGAGAGCAGTACTTC. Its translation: CASSLVRDSAGGEQYF.

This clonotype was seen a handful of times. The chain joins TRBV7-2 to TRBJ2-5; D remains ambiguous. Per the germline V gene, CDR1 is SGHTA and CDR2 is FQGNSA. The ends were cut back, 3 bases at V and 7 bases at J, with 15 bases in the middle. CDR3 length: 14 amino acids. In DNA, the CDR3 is TGTGCCAGCAGCTTGGGGATGCCGGCGAGGACCCAGTACTTC. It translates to CASSLGMPARTQYF.

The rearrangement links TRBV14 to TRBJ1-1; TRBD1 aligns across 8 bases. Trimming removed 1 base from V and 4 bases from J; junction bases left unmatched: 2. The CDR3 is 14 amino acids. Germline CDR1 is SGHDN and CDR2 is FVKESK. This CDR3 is CASSQGQGSTEAFF. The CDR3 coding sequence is TGTGCCAGCAGCCAAGGACAGGGGTCCACTGAAGCTTTCTTT.

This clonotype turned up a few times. CDR3 nucleotide sequence: TGTGCCAGCAGCTGGGACAGGAGCTCTGGGGCCAACGTCCTGACTTTC. This gives the protein CASSWDRSSGANVLTF. The chain couples TRBV6-5 to TRBJ2-6; 8 nucleotides agree with TRBD1. This CDR3 has 16 residues. The germline CDR1 and CDR2 sequences are MNHEY and SVGAGI. The ends lost 6 bases at V and 0 bases at J; junction bases unmatched: 4.

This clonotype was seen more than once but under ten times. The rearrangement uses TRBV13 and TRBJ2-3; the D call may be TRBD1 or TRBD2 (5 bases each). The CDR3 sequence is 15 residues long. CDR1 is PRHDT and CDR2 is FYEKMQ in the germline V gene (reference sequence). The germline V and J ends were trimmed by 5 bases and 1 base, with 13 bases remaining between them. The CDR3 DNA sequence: TGTGCCAGCAGCCCAGAGGGGTCAGGCACAGATACGCAGTATTTT. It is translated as CASSPEGSGTDTQYF.

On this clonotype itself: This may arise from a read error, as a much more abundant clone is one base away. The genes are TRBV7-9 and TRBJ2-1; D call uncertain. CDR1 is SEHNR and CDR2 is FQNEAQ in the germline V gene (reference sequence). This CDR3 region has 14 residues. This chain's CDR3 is CACSLDGSYNEQFF. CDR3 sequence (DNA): TGTGCCTGCAGCTTAGACGGCTCCTACAATGAGCAGTTCTTC.

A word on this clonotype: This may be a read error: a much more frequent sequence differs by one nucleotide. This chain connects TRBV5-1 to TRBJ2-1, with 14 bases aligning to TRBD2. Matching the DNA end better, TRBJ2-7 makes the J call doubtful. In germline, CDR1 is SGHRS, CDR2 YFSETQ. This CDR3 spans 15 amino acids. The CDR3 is CASSLTSGRDNEQYF. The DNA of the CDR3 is TGCGCCAGCAGCCTGACTAGCGGGAGGGACAATGAGCAGTACTTC.

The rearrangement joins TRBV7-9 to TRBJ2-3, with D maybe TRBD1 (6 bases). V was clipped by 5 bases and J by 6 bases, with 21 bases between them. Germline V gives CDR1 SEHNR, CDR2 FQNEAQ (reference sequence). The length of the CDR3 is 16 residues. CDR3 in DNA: TGTGCCAGCAGCCGGGACACCTCGTGGGCTATCGATACGCAGTATTTT. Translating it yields CASSRDTSWAIDTQYF.

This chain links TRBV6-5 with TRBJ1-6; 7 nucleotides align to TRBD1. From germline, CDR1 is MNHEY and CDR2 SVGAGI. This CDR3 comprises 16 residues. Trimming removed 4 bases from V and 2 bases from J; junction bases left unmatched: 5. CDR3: CASSFRGSPYNSPLHF. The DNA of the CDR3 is TGTGCCAGCAGTTTCAGGGGGAGCCCCTATAATTCACCCCTCCACTTT.